These 8 T cell receptor beta chains were all obtained from the same sample, sequenced in a study of cytomegalovirus exposure and HLA in healthy donors. PCR employed 60 Vbeta and 13 Jbeta primers. Sequencing was performed with immunoSEQ multiplex PCR; in TCRdb, only in-frame clones are kept and a portion is missing. Found here are 40,000 or so clones, roughly nine tenths of them singletons; the top ten hold roughly 2.5%. The source material was PBMCs. These receptors were collected from a woman between 18 and 30 years old in good health and CMV-seronegative.

The chain carries TRBV5-8 and TRBJ1-4; 7 bases agree with TRBD1. J gave up 0 bases and V 3 bases, and 2 bases lay outside the gene matches. This CDR3 is 15 amino acids long. Per the germline V gene, CDR1 is SGHTS and CDR2 is YDEGEE. The CDR3 nucleotides are TGTGCCAGCAGCTGGCAGGGGGCAACTAATGAAAAACTGTTTTTT. This sequence encodes CASSWQGATNEKLFF.

V and J are TRBV5-1 and TRBJ2-5; D might be TRBD1 (6 bases). This CDR3 contains 13 residues. The ends were cut back, 2 bases at V and 2 bases at J, with 7 bases in the middle. From germline, CDR1 is SGHRS and CDR2 YFSETQ. CDR3 DNA sequence: TGCGCCAGCAGCTTTCAGGGGCAAGAGACCCAGTACTTC. Translation gives CASSFQGQETQYF.

The chain joins TRBV19 to TRBJ2-2; 7 bases fit TRBD1. In germline, CDR1 is LNHDA, CDR2 SQIVND (reference sequence). V lost 5 bases to trimming and J lost 7 bases; unmatched junction nucleotides: 7. The CDR3 is 14 amino acids. The CDR3 is CASSPRQGGGELFF. The CDR3 bases are TGTGCCAGTAGTCCCAGACAGGGCGGCGGGGAGCTGTTTTTT.

A word on this clone: Other DNA variants within this sample encode the same CDR3. This chain connects TRBV27 to TRBJ1-5; 8 nucleotides match TRBD1. After removal of 3 bases from V and 4 bases from J, the junction contained 2 bases not matched to a gene. Per germline, CDR1 MNHEY and CDR2 SMNVEV (reference sequence). The CDR3 is made up of 14 amino acids. The CDR3 bases are TGTGCCAGCAGTTTGAGACAGGGGAATCAGCCCCAGCATTTT. The encoded protein is CASSLRQGNQPQHF.

This chain links TRBV11-2 with TRBJ2-5, with 7 bases fitting TRBD1. Germline trimming cut 5 bases from V and 5 bases from J; bases unmatched to any gene: 5. The CDR3 sequence is 13 residues long. Germline assignment: CDR1 SGHAT and CDR2 FQNNGV. Here the CDR3 reads CASSVDRVETQYF. The CDR3 coding sequence is TGTGCCAGCAGCGTTGACAGGGTGGAGACCCAGTACTTC.

This chain joins TRBV7-3 and TRBJ2-2, with D possibly being TRBD1 (6 bases). Deletions cut 3 bases from V and 5 bases from J, with 10 bases between. The germline gives CDR1 SGHTA, CDR2 FQGTGA. This CDR3 spans 14 amino acids. This chain's CDR3 is CASSFNRDTGELFF. CDR3 nucleotide sequence: TGTGCCAGCAGCTTTAACAGGGATACCGGGGAGCTGTTTTTT.

CDR3 residues: CATGGLAVSTDTQYF. The CDR3 bases are TGTGCCACGGGGGGACTAGCGGTTAGCACAGATACGCAGTATTTT. This chain connects TRBV19 to TRBJ2-3; 11 positions agree with TRBD2. Germline CDR1 is LNHDA and CDR2 is SQIVND (reference sequence). Germline trimming cut 10 bases from V and 0 bases from J; bases unmatched to any gene: 6. The CDR3 runs to 15 residues.

This chain uses TRBV5-6 with TRBJ2-7, with D tentatively TRBD1 (6 bases). The V end lost 0 bases, the J end lost 0 bases, and 13 bases lay between the germline ends. In germline, CDR1 is SGHDT, CDR2 YYEEEE. The CDR3 has 16 amino acids. The chain's CDR3 is CASSLDRAPLSYEQYF. The CDR3, as DNA: TGTGCCAGCAGCTTGGACAGGGCACCCCTCTCCTACGAGCAGTACTTC.